Below, 23 T cell receptor beta chains from the same sample are listed, as sequenced in a study of T cell clonality in common variable immunodeficiency. This table comes from immunoSEQ multiplex PCR, and its TCRdb copy is limited to in-frame clones, with some not included. The data show tens of thousands of clones, none appearing only once, with less than 11% held by the ten largest. The sample comprised peripheral blood mononuclear cells. The source of these receptors is a person aged 18 to 70 in good health.

This clone was seen repeatedly, ten times or more. The sequence runs out 3 residues before the end of the CDR3; the remainder is reconstructed from the germline J gene. The chain has TRBV20-1 and TRBJ1-1, with D hard to call. V was clipped by 6 bases and J by 1 base, with 9 bases between them. This CDR3 has 12 amino acids. From germline, CDR1 is DFQATT and CDR2 SNEGSKA (reference sequence). The part of the CDR3 DNA that was read is TGCAGTGCGTTGAAGGGGAACACTGAA. This codes for CSALKGNTE. The entire CDR3 reads CSALKGNTEAFF.

This clone was seen at least ten times. The read finishes 3 residues shy of the CDR3 end, and the germline J gene is used to complete it. The chain uses TRBV6-4 and TRBJ2-2; TRBD1 agrees at 9 bases. V was clipped by 3 bases and J by 3 bases; unmatched bases: 2. Germline V gene lookup returns CDR1 MRHNA and CDR2 SNTAGT. This CDR3 region has 15 residues. CDR3 protein: CASSEQGADTGELFF. CDR3 DNA (partial): TGTGCCAGCAGTGAACAGGGGGCGGACACCGGGGAG.

This clone was observed many times. The CDR3 end falls 3 residues outside the read, so it is completed with the germline J gene. This sequence joins TRBV9 and TRBJ2-3; 7 bases agree with TRBD2. Germline lookup yields CDR1 SGDLS and CDR2 YYNGEE. The CDR3 loop spans 17 amino acids. With 0 bases clipped from V and 1 base from J, the junction kept 8 bases outside the gene matches. The CDR3 sequence is CASSVVVRESGTDTQYF. The sequenced CDR3 bases are TGTGCCAGCAGCGTAGTGGTGCGGGAGTCGGGCACAGATACG.

This clone has a count of ten or more. Sequencing ends 3 residues short of the CDR3 end; the germline J gene provides the rest. This sequence joins TRBV18 and TRBJ2-2; D gene uncertain. The CDR3 has 18 amino acids. V was shortened by 2 bases and J by 1 base, with 17 bases between the two germline ends. Germline CDR1 KGHSH, CDR2 LQKENI. CDR3: CASSPFTDQNMNTGELFF. The sequenced CDR3 bases are TGTGCCAGCTCACCATTCACAGACCAAAACATGAACACCGGGGAG.

This clone was picked up many times. The read gets to within 3 residues of the CDR3 end, and the germline J gene fills in the rest. The chain uses TRBV5-6 and TRBJ2-7; D unresolved. Per the germline V gene, CDR1 is SGHDT and CDR2 is YYEEEE. The CDR3 spans 11 residues. Trimming shortened V by 4 bases and J by 3 bases, and 5 bases separated the two germline ends. The DNA read from the CDR3 is TGTGCCAGCAGCATCAGCTACGAG. Its translation: CASSISYE. In full, the CDR3 is CASSISYEQYF. Full variable domain (rest looked up from reference TRBV5-6 and TRBJ2-7): DAGVTQSPTHLIKTRGQQVTLRCSPKSGHDTVSWYQQALGQGPQFIFQYYEEEERQRGNFPDRFSGHQFPNYSSELNVNALLLGDSALYLCASSISYEQYFGPGTRLTVT.

This clone was seen ten or more times. The CDR3 reads CASSDGTSGGADTQYF. The CDR3 DNA, read in part, is TGTGCCAGCAGTGATGGGACTAGCGGGGGGGCAGATACG. The J gene is TRBJ2-3, the V gene TRBV6-1; TRBD2 agrees at 16 bases. The CDR3 end lies 3 residues beyond the end of the read and is filled in from the germline J gene. The CDR3 runs to 16 residues. J lost 4 bases, V lost 3 bases, and 1 base had no gene match. Looked up from germline, CDR1 is MNHNS and CDR2 is SASEGT.

The table lists this clone with many counts. The read comes to an end 3 residues before the CDR3 does, leaving the germline J gene to fill in the end. V usage is TRBV5-1 and J usage is TRBJ2-7; weak D call: TRBD2 (5 bases). The CDR3 length is 13 residues. The V end lost 4 bases, the J end lost 6 bases, and 14 bases lay between the germline ends. CDR1 SGHRS and CDR2 YFSETQ come from the germline V gene. The CDR3 DNA, read in part, is TGCGCCAGCAGCCTACGAGAGGGCCTCGAG. Amino acids: CASSLREGLE. The full CDR3 protein is CASSLREGLEQYF.

This clone came up many times. Coverage ceases 3 residues before the CDR3 finishes, and the germline J gene fills in the end. This chain joins TRBV7-2 and TRBJ1-1, with D uncertain. CDR1 and CDR2 (germline): SGHTA, FQGNSA. V gave up 5 bases and J gave up 7 bases, with 11 bases separating them. The CDR3 contains 12 residues. The DNA read from the CDR3 is TGTGCCAGCAGCCCGGTAAAGGGTGAA. Translating gives CASSPVKGE. The full-length CDR3 reads as CASSPVKGEAFF.

This clone was detected many times. The CDR3 region is CALEAGGSGTEAFF. The part of the CDR3 DNA that was read is TGTGCCCTGGAGGCAGGGGGTAGTGGCACTGAA. The gene calls are TRBV7-9 and TRBJ1-1; 7 positions agree with TRBD1. With the read ending 3 residues before the CDR3 end, the germline J gene is used to fill in that end. Germline loops: CDR1 SEHNR, CDR2 FQNEAQ (reference sequence). CDR3 length: 14 residues. V gave up 11 bases and J gave up 4 bases; unmatched junction bases: 13.

In this sample, this clone turned up many times. Incomplete CDR3 DNA: TGTGCCAGCCTACCCAGGAATAACTATGGC. It encodes CASLPRNNYG. The complete CDR3 sequence is CASLPRNNYGYTF. The V call is TRBV6-2 or TRBV6-3, the J call TRBJ1-2; D is unclear. The CDR3 extends 3 residues past the end of the read, so its final part is completed from the germline J gene. The CDR3 consists of 13 residues. The germline CDR1 and CDR2 sequences are MNHEY and SVGEGT. V was pared by 8 bases and J by 1 base, with 11 bases between.

This clone was counted ten times or more. CDR3: CSARGPTYEQYF. The sequenced part of the CDR3 DNA is TGCAGTGCTAGAGGTCCAACCTACGAG. V gene TRBV20-1 combines with J gene TRBJ2-7, with no clear D. The read ends 3 residues early relative to the CDR3; the germline J gene fills the gap. Germline V lookup: CDR1 DFQATT, CDR2 SNEGSKA (reference sequence). CDR3 size: 12 residues. The V and J ends lost 1 base and 2 bases respectively, with 6 bases between them.

This clone was observed at least ten times. Coverage ceases 3 residues before the CDR3 finishes, and the germline J gene fills in the end. The J gene is TRBJ1-1, the V gene TRBV11-3; D perhaps matches TRBD1 (6 bases). The CDR3 spans 13 residues. From germline, CDR1 is SGHNT and CDR2 YENEEA. Deletions cut 5 bases from V and 7 bases from J, with 14 bases between. CDR3 residues: CASSAEGDGEAFF. The sequenced CDR3 bases are TGTGCCAGCAGCGCCGAGGGGGATGGTGAA.

Ten or more counts support this clone. Read coverage stops 3 residues before the CDR3 terminus; the germline J gene supplies the remainder. V gene TRBV19 combines with J gene TRBJ2-4; possible D gene TRBD2, 5 bases. Germline lookup yields CDR1 LNHDA and CDR2 SQIVND (reference sequence). The CDR3 has 14 amino acids. The germline V and J ends were trimmed by 5 bases and 9 bases, with 17 bases remaining between them. CDR3 sequence reads: CASSPGFPEAIQYF. The part of the CDR3 DNA that was read is TGTGCCAGTAGTCCCGGGTTCCCGGAGGCCATT.

This clone was detected ten times or more. The sequenced fragment ends 3 residues before the CDR3 boundary, so the rest is inferred from the germline J gene. This sequence joins TRBV5-1 and TRBJ1-6, with D possibly being TRBD1 (6 bases). The CDR3 spans 14 residues. Germline CDR1 SGHRS, CDR2 YFSETQ. Trimming cost V 1 base and J 7 bases, with 9 bases left between them. The CDR3 is CASSLLTGNSPLHF. The CDR3 DNA, read in part, is TGCGCCAGCAGCTTGCTTACAGGGAATTCACCC.

This clone was detected ten times or more. Coverage ceases 3 residues before the CDR3 finishes, and the germline J gene fills in the end. The chain recombines TRBV20-1 with TRBJ2-7; TRBD2 might be the D (6 bases). Trimming took off 2 bases at V and 4 bases at J, with 15 bases between the two ends. Germline V gene sequence: CDR1 DFQATT, CDR2 SNEGSKA (reference sequence). There are 14 residues in the CDR3. The sequenced part of the CDR3 DNA is TGCAGTGCTAGATCTAAAGCGGGCGGGTACGAG. Translating it yields CSARSKAGGYE. The complete CDR3 reads CSARSKAGGYEQYF.

The CDR3 region is CASSLGGGLPHEQYF. The part of the CDR3 DNA that was read is TGTGCCAGCAGCTTAGGCGGGGGGCTCCCCCACGAG. The chain recombines TRBV11-2 with TRBJ2-7; 8 bases fit TRBD2. The CDR3 end lies 3 residues beyond the end of the read and is filled in from the germline J gene. J gave up 5 bases and V 1 base, and 7 bases lay outside the gene matches. The CDR3 spans 15 residues. CDR1 and CDR2 from the germline V gene are SGHAT and FQNNGV.

This clone was recorded at least ten times. The covered CDR3 bases are TGCGCCAGCAGTGCGGACAGGGCTGGCGGGGAG. Its translation: CASSADRAGGE. The entire CDR3 sequence reads CASSADRAGGELFF. The gene calls are TRBV10-1 and TRBJ2-2, with 8 positions matching TRBD1. Coverage ceases 3 residues before the CDR3 finishes, and the germline J gene fills in the end. After removal of 4 bases from V and 7 bases from J, the junction contained 5 bases not matched to a gene. This CDR3 has 14 amino acids. Germline CDR1 WNHNN, CDR2 SYGVQD (reference sequence).

This clone was picked up many times. Read data end 3 residues before the CDR3 end; the end is taken from the germline J gene. This sequence joins TRBV10-3 and TRBJ2-7, with D hard to call. Germline V gene sequence: CDR1 ENHRY, CDR2 SYGVKD. Trimming removed 7 bases from V and 0 bases from J, with 7 bases in between. This CDR3 has 12 amino acids. CDR3 DNA, as far as it was read: TGTGCCATCAAGGGTGCCTCCTACGAG. Its translation: CAIKGASYE. The complete CDR3 sequence is CAIKGASYEQYF.

This clone was counted many times. The read comes to an end 3 residues before the CDR3 does, leaving the germline J gene to fill in the end. The rearrangement uses TRBV4-1 and TRBJ2-3; D remains ambiguous. Trimming left V 3 bases short and J 2 bases short, with 9 bases between. The length of the CDR3 is 14 residues. In germline, CDR1 is MGHRA, CDR2 YSYEKL. The DNA read from the CDR3 is TGCGCCAGCAGCCAGGTACTACCCACAGATACG. Its protein product is CASSQVLPTDT. The CDR3 in full is CASSQVLPTDTQYF.

In its sample, this clone was seen many times. The read stops 3 residues short of the end of the CDR3; the missing end is completed from the germline J gene. The chain employs TRBV29-1 and TRBJ2-5, with D tentatively TRBD2 (6 bases). The CDR3 is 15 amino acids. The V gene's germline CDR1 is SQVTM and CDR2 ANQGSEA. With 0 bases removed from V and 5 bases from J, the gap between germline ends came to 16 bases. Incomplete CDR3 DNA: TGCAGCGTTGAAGATCCTAGCGCGGTCTTGGAGACC. Amino acids: CSVEDPSAVLET. The entire CDR3 is CSVEDPSAVLETQYF. Looking up the rest from reference TRBV29-1 and TRBJ2-5 gives the full variable domain: SAVISQKPSRDICQRGTSLTIQCQVDSQVTMMFWYRQQPGQSLTLIATANQGSEATYESGFVIDKFPISRPNLTFSTLTVSNMSPEDSSIYLCSVEDPSAVLETQYFGPGTRLLVL.

In its sample, this clone was seen many times. Sequencing ends 3 residues short of the CDR3 end; the germline J gene provides the rest. The V gene is TRBV4-2, the J gene TRBJ1-2; D is undetermined. The CDR3 consists of 16 residues. Per the germline V gene, CDR1 is LGHNA and CDR2 is YNFKEQ. Trimming took off 0 bases at V and 4 bases at J, with 15 bases between the two ends. The sequenced part of the CDR3 DNA is TGTGCCAGCAGCCAAGATGAGACGAAGGGCCCCTATGGC. Protein product: CASSQDETKGPYG. The entire CDR3 reads CASSQDETKGPYGYTF.

This clone showed up many times. The missing CDR3 end, 3 residues past where the read stops, is filled in from the germline J gene. The chain links TRBV30 to TRBJ1-6; 7 nucleotides line up with TRBD1. This CDR3 has 14 residues. Germline CDR1 GTSNPN, CDR2 SVGIG (reference sequence). The ends lost 4 bases at V and 10 bases at J; junction bases unmatched: 10. The chain's CDR3 is CAWNGGTVASPLHF. The sequenced part of the CDR3 DNA is TGTGCCTGGAATGGAGGGACAGTGGCCTCACCC.

As concerns this clone: The read ends 3 residues before the CDR3 terminus; that terminus is restored from the germline J gene. This rearrangement joins TRBV5-4 to TRBJ2-7; 7 nucleotides agree with TRBD1. The V gene end was trimmed by 4 bases and the J gene end by 4 bases; junction bases not matched to a gene: 8. In germline, CDR1 is SGHNT, CDR2 YYREEE (reference sequence). The length of the CDR3 is 14 residues. The sequenced CDR3 bases are TGTGCCAGCAGCCTAGACTTACAGGGGTACGAG. Protein: CASSLDLQGYE. The entire CDR3 protein is CASSLDLQGYEQYF.